These 30 T cell receptor beta chains share one sample of origin, sequenced in a study of control samples from healthy donors and cancer patients. TCRdb's copy holds only in-frame clones and misses some; the assay was immunoSEQ multiplex PCR. The table records about 100,000 clones, 80% to 95% of them present only once. The sample consisted of blood. The receptors stem from a human donor in good health. The donor label of this sample is uncertain.

This clone was recorded once. V and J are TRBV11-1 and TRBJ2-7; D possibly corresponds to TRBD1 (5 bases). V lost 5 bases to trimming and J lost 5 bases, with 16 bases between them. CDR3 length equals 14 residues. Germline V gene sequence: CDR1 SGHAT, CDR2 FQDESV (reference sequence). The CDR3 loop is CASSIHRAGNEQYF. The CDR3 DNA sequence: TGTGCCAGCAGCATACACCGGGCAGGGAACGAGCAGTACTTC.

This clone has more than one count but fewer than ten. V and J are TRBV7-9 and TRBJ1-6; TRBD1 matches 8 bases. The germline V gene has CDR1 SEHNR and CDR2 FQNEAQ (reference sequence). The CDR3 covers 14 residues. V trimming: 5 bases; J trimming: 9 bases; junction bases outside the gene matches: 6. The CDR3 loop reads CASSGQGVGSPLHF. The CDR3 DNA reads TGTGCCAGCAGCGGACAGGGAGTAGGTTCACCCCTCCACTTT.

J is TRBJ1-5 and V is TRBV10-3; no clear D. CDR3 length: 13 amino acids. V was trimmed by 8 bases and J by 4 bases, leaving 12 bases between them. Germline lookup yields CDR1 ENHRY and CDR2 SYGVKD. CDR3 protein: CAISASENQPQHF. Written as DNA, the CDR3 is TGTGCCATCTCCGCCTCGGAGAATCAGCCCCAGCATTTT.

The V call is TRBV6-4, the J call TRBJ1-6; no clear D gene. The germline gives CDR1 MRHNA, CDR2 SNTAGT. The V gene lost 0 bases and the J gene lost 6 bases, with 15 bases spanning the gap. This CDR3 has 17 amino acids. This CDR3 is CASSDSMEEPLNSPLHF. DNA for the CDR3: TGTGCCAGCAGTGACTCGATGGAGGAACCCCTTAATTCACCCCTCCACTTT.

CDR3 bases: TGCGCCAGCAGAAGGGACCTAGACTCTGGCTACACCTTC. Translating it yields CASRRDLDSGYTF. The chain carries TRBV10-2 and TRBJ1-2; perhaps TRBD1 as D (5 bases). The CDR3 totals 13 residues. Looked up from germline, CDR1 is WSHSY and CDR2 is SAAADI. V was cut by 6 bases and J by 7 bases, with 15 bases left in between.

The rearrangement links TRBV11-2 to TRBJ1-1; D remains ambiguous. Germline CDR1 is SGHAT and CDR2 is FQNNGV. The CDR3 has 14 residues. V lost 0 bases to trimming and J lost 7 bases, with 12 bases between them. In nucleotides, the CDR3 is TGTGCCAGCAGCTTAGAGAGGCTGGCCGTTGAAGCTTTCTTT. Residues: CASSLERLAVEAFF.

The chain uses TRBV6-5 and TRBJ1-1, with D possibly being TRBD1 (6 bases). Germline V lookup: CDR1 MNHEY, CDR2 SVGAGI. This CDR3 is built from 15 residues. The V end was cut by 6 bases, the J end by 1 base, with 15 bases between. The DNA for the CDR3 is TGTGCCAGCAGCCCCAGGAGGGGGTCGAACACTGAAGCTTTCTTT. Amino acids: CASSPRRGSNTEAFF.

The V gene is TRBV5-1, the J gene TRBJ2-1; a possible D gene is TRBD2 (6 bases). V was pared by 4 bases and J by 0 bases, with 11 bases between. Germline assignment: CDR1 SGHRS and CDR2 YFSETQ. This CDR3 spans 15 amino acids. The CDR3 reads CASSLRGNSYNEQFF. CDR3 nucleotide sequence: TGCGCCAGCAGCCTCCGGGGGAACTCCTACAATGAGCAGTTCTTC.

V and J are TRBV6-5 and TRBJ1-2; D call uncertain. The germline gives CDR1 MNHEY, CDR2 SVGAGI. Trimming shortened V by 6 bases and J by 6 bases, and 8 bases separated the two germline ends. This CDR3 region has 11 residues. CDR3 sequence (DNA): TGTGCCAGCAGAACACAGAATGGCTACACCTTC. Translating it yields CASRTQNGYTF.

The genes are TRBV3-1 (or the pseudogene TRBV3-2) and TRBJ2-5; 9 bases are shared with TRBD2. Germline CDR1 reads LGHDT; CDR2 reads YNNKEL (reference sequence). The CDR3 has 15 residues. The trim removed 4 bases at V and 4 bases at J, leaving 7 bases unmatched. The CDR3 region is CASSLSGTSPETQYF. CDR3 nucleotides: TGTGCCAGCAGCCTATCCGGGACTAGCCCAGAGACCCAGTACTTC.

This clone has only a few counts. The chain uses TRBV19 and TRBJ1-6, with 9 nucleotides matching TRBD1. Germline lookup yields CDR1 LNHDA and CDR2 SQIVND (reference sequence). The CDR3 runs to 15 residues. V dropped 3 bases and J dropped 9; count of bases not matched to a gene: 6. The CDR3 is CASSIVDRGGSPLHF. CDR3 nucleotide sequence: TGTGCCAGTAGTATCGTGGACAGGGGTGGTTCACCCCTCCACTTT.

The chain employs TRBV6-5 and TRBJ1-6; the D gene is possibly TRBD1 (5 bases). Germline assignment: CDR1 MNHEY and CDR2 SVGAGI. The CDR3 is 16 amino acids. V shed 2 bases and J shed 8 bases, with 16 bases lying between them. CDR3 coding DNA: TGTGCCAGCAGTTACGCGGGACGTGGCGTAGATTCACCCCTCCACTTT. It is translated as CASSYAGRGVDSPLHF.

The rearrangement links TRBV19 to TRBJ2-6; D not certain. CDR3 length equals 16 residues. In germline, CDR1 is LNHDA, CDR2 SQIVND (reference sequence). The V gene lost 4 bases and the J gene lost 0 bases, with 10 bases spanning the gap. The CDR3 region has the DNA TGTGCCAGTAGTACTCCAAACTTCTCTGGGGCCAACGTCCTGACTTTC. Encoded protein: CASSTPNFSGANVLTF.

The chain couples TRBV7-9 to TRBJ1-2; tentative D call: TRBD1 (6 bases). V was cut by 5 bases and J by 0 bases, with 13 bases left in between. The CDR3 sequence is 15 residues long. Germline CDR1 SEHNR, CDR2 FQNEAQ (reference sequence). CDR3 DNA: TGTGCCAGCAGCGTCGGTGGGGGCACTAACTATGGCTACACCTTC. Its translation: CASSVGGGTNYGYTF.

The rearrangement links TRBV30 to TRBJ2-3; the match to TRBD2 covers 7 bases. The CDR3 runs 15 residues. With 0 bases clipped from V and 0 bases from J, the junction kept 3 bases outside the gene matches. Germline loops: CDR1 GTSNPN, CDR2 SVGIG (reference sequence). The CDR3 sequence: CAWSVPSGSTDTQYF. The CDR3 coding sequence is TGTGCCTGGAGTGTCCCTAGCGGAAGCACAGATACGCAGTATTTT.

The chain is built from TRBV15 and TRBJ1-4; 8 bases are a match to TRBD1. The germline V gene has CDR1 LNHNV and CDR2 YYDKDF (reference sequence). The V gene end was trimmed by 5 bases and the J gene end by 6 bases; junction bases not matched to a gene: 11. CDR3 length: 16 amino acids. CDR3 nucleotides: TGTGCCACCAGCCCTAGAGGAGGGACAGGAGATGAAAAACTGTTTTTT. As protein: CATSPRGGTGDEKLFF.

This rearrangement joins TRBV7-2 to TRBJ2-7; TRBD2 agrees at 8 bases. Germline assignment: CDR1 SGHTA and CDR2 FQGNSA. J was trimmed by 0 bases and V by 1 base; bases with no gene match: 2. This CDR3 region has 15 residues. The CDR3 spells CASSLGGGISYEQYV. Here the CDR3 DNA reads TGTGCCAGCAGCTTAGGCGGGGGGATCTCCTACGAGCAGTACGTC.

V gene TRBV12-3 or TRBV12-4 combines with J gene TRBJ1-5; D remains unclear. The CDR3 contains 13 residues. Trimming left V 1 base short and J 9 bases short, with 10 bases between. DNA of the CDR3: TGTGCCAGCAGTTTAGACAGTTTAACGCCCCAGCATTTT. This gives the protein CASSLDSLTPQHF.

This clone showed up just once. The gene calls are TRBV4-2 and TRBJ1-5, with D perhaps matching TRBD1 (6 bases). Germline CDR1 LGHNA, CDR2 YNFKEQ. This CDR3 has 20 amino acids. V was cut by 0 bases and J by 0 bases, with 21 bases left in between. The CDR3 reads CASSQDLGGRRGYSNQPQHF. As DNA, the CDR3 is TGTGCCAGCAGCCAAGATCTTGGGGGGCGCAGGGGTTATAGCAATCAGCCCCAGCATTTT.

CDR3 nucleotide sequence: TGTGCCAGCCGGGACGGAAATTCACCCCTCCACTTT. This sequence encodes CASRDGNSPLHF. The chain couples TRBV19 to TRBJ1-6; D perhaps matches TRBD1 (5 bases). The CDR3 runs 12 residues. The V end lost 9 bases, the J end lost 7 bases, and 10 bases lay between the germline ends. CDR1 and CDR2 (germline): LNHDA, SQIVND (reference sequence).

The chain uses TRBV10-3 and TRBJ2-1, with 7 bases aligning to TRBD1. The CDR3 length is 12 residues. Per germline, CDR1 ENHRY and CDR2 SYGVKD. V lost 7 bases, J lost 8 bases, and 5 bases stayed unmatched. DNA for the CDR3: TGTGCCATCAAGCGACAGGGCGATGAGCAGTTCTTC. It codes for CAIKRQGDEQFF.

The table lists this clone with a few counts. The chain uses TRBV7-8 and TRBJ1-2; D gene uncertain. The length of the CDR3 is 15 residues. The ends were cut back, 0 bases at V and 6 bases at J, with 14 bases in the middle. CDR1 is SGHVS and CDR2 is FQNEAQ in the germline V gene. The CDR3 DNA sequence: TGTGCCAGCAGCTTAGCGGATCACCGCCCCGATGGCTACACCTTC. Its protein product is CASSLADHRPDGYTF.

The rearrangement joins TRBV7-2 to TRBJ2-7, with 14 bases matching TRBD2. CDR3 length equals 16 residues. From germline, CDR1 is SGHTA and CDR2 FQGNSA. V shed 0 bases and J 6 bases; nucleotides not matched to a gene: 4. CDR3 region: CASSLAPGLAGAEQYF. DNA for the CDR3: TGTGCCAGCAGCTTAGCCCCGGGACTAGCGGGGGCCGAGCAGTACTTC. The variable domain in full, completed from reference TRBV7-2 and TRBJ2-7, reads GAGVSQSPSNKVTEKGKDVELRCDPISGHTALYWYRQSLGQGLEFLIYFQGNSAPDKSGLPSDRFSAERTGGSVSTLTIQRTQQEDSAVYLCASSLAPGLAGAEQYFGPGTRLTVT.

The chain is built from TRBV9 and TRBJ1-6; D call uncertain. Germline V gene sequence: CDR1 SGDLS, CDR2 YYNGEE. V lost 4 bases and J lost 13, with 12 bases in between. The CDR3 runs 12 residues. The CDR3 DNA is TGTGCCAGCAGCCCACTTACGGGGCCCCTCCACTTT. Translated, it gives CASSPLTGPLHF.

V is TRBV12-5 and J is TRBJ1-1; possible D gene TRBD1, 5 bases. The CDR3 has 16 amino acids. The germline V and J ends were trimmed by 0 bases and 1 base, with 12 bases remaining between them. Germline CDR1 and CDR2: LGHNT and FRNRAP. CDR3: CASGLVGGAWNTEAFF. CDR3 coding DNA: TGTGCTAGTGGTTTGGTCGGAGGGGCGTGGAACACTGAAGCTTTCTTT.

This rearrangement joins TRBV30 to TRBJ1-5; 10 nucleotides align to TRBD1. In germline, CDR1 is GTSNPN, CDR2 SVGIG (reference sequence). The CDR3 spans 15 residues. V lost 0 bases and J lost 9; bases outside the gene matches: 8. Written as DNA, the CDR3 is TGTGCCTGGAGTGTACAAGGGACAGGGGTGCGGCCCCAGCATTTT. Translated, it gives CAWSVQGTGVRPQHF. The full variable domain, with the rest looked up from reference TRBV30 and TRBJ1-5, is SQTIHQWPATLVQPVGSPLSLECTVEGTSNPNLYWYRQAAGRGLQLLFYSVGIGQISSEVPQNLSASRPQDRQFILSSKKLLLSDSGFYLCAWSVQGTGVRPQHFGDGTRLSIL.

The rearrangement links TRBV14 to TRBJ1-5; D unclear. The CDR3 runs to 14 residues. Deletions cut 1 base from V and 6 bases from J, with 10 bases between. Germline values: CDR1 SGHDN, CDR2 FVKESK. The CDR3 DNA reads TGTGCCAGCAGCCAAGTTGGGGTTGGTCAGCCCCAGCATTTT. Amino acids: CASSQVGVGQPQHF.

The chain recombines TRBV5-1 with TRBJ2-2; either TRBD1 or TRBD2 may fit D (6 bases each). The CDR3 contains 12 residues. CDR1 and CDR2 (germline): SGHRS, YFSETQ. The germline V and J ends were trimmed by 4 bases and 8 bases, with 9 bases remaining between them. CDR3: CASSPGAGELFF. In DNA, the CDR3 is TGCGCCAGCAGCCCGGGGGCGGGGGAGCTGTTTTTT.

This sequence joins TRBV10-3 and TRBJ1-5, with 10 bases aligning to TRBD1. With 0 bases clipped from V and 4 bases from J, the junction kept 3 bases outside the gene matches. The CDR3 has 16 amino acids. CDR1 and CDR2 from the germline V gene are ENHRY and SYGVKD. The CDR3 loop reads CAISESMGQGNQPQHF. The CDR3 DNA is TGTGCCATCAGTGAGTCCATGGGACAGGGGAATCAGCCCCAGCATTTT.

J is TRBJ1-5 and V is TRBV5-4, with a tentative D call TRBD1 (5 bases). Germline CDR1 and CDR2: SGHNT and YYREEE (reference sequence). Trimming stripped 4 bases from V and 2 bases from J, with 10 bases between. The CDR3 spans 14 residues. The CDR3 coding sequence is TGTGCCAGCAGCCATGGGGGGGGCAATCAGCCCCAGCATTTT. The encoded protein is CASSHGGGNQPQHF.